These 20 T cell receptor beta chains share one sample of origin, sequenced in a study of cytomegalovirus exposure and HLA in healthy donors. PCR used 60 Vbeta primers and 13 Jbeta primers. Measured with immunoSEQ multiplex PCR; TCRdb has only the in-frame clones, and not every one. The profile covers around 140,000 clones, with less than 85% appearing a single time and 1.5% to 1.7% taken by the ten largest. The material sequenced was PBMCs. These receptors all stem from a man aged 35-49 years in good health and CMV-seronegative.

This clone was picked up one time. The chain carries TRBV2 and TRBJ1-3, with a possible D match to TRBD1 (5 bases). Germline V lookup: CDR1 SNHLY, CDR2 FYNNEI. The CDR3 spans 13 residues. The ends were cut back, 3 bases at V and 9 bases at J, with 12 bases in the middle. CDR3 in amino acids: CASSDTAGGTIYF. The CDR3 DNA sequence: TGTGCCAGCAGTGACACGGCCGGGGGCACCATATATTTT.

The chain joins TRBV7-8 to TRBJ1-5; TRBD1 agrees at 8 bases. The CDR3 has 14 amino acids. Trimming at V came to 6 bases and at J to 11 bases, leaving 12 bases not matched to a gene. Germline-derived CDR1 and CDR2 are SGHVS and FQNEAQ. The CDR3 loop reads CASRPDRALGSQHF. CDR3 DNA: TGTGCCAGCAGACCGGACAGGGCGCTGGGGTCCCAGCATTTT.

This rearrangement joins TRBV15 to TRBJ1-1, with TRBD1 matching over 8 bases. There are 15 residues in the CDR3. V was clipped by 1 base and J by 4 bases; unmatched bases: 5. Germline-derived CDR1 and CDR2 are LNHNV and YYDKDF (reference sequence). The DNA of the CDR3 is TGTGCCACCAGCAGAGGTACAGGGGGAGTCACTGAAGCTTTCTTT. The encoded protein is CATSRGTGGVTEAFF.

V is TRBV5-1 and J is TRBJ2-5; the D gene is possibly TRBD1 (7 bases). The CDR3 has 15 amino acids. Trimming removed 4 bases at V and 4 bases at J, with 17 bases between. CDR1 SGHRS and CDR2 YFSETQ come from the germline V gene. The chain's CDR3 is CASSPSPGGGETQYF. The CDR3 DNA sequence: TGCGCCAGCAGCCCTTCCCCAGGGGGAGGAGAGACCCAGTACTTC.

The V and J genes are TRBV4-2 and TRBJ1-2, with 7 bases identical to TRBD1. V was clipped by 0 bases and J by 2 bases; unmatched bases: 3. The CDR3 totals 15 residues. Germline V gene data show CDR1 as LGHNA and CDR2 as YNFKEQ. The CDR3, as DNA: TGTGCCAGCAGCCAAGATATCAGGGGGAACTATGGCTACACCTTC. The encoded protein is CASSQDIRGNYGYTF.

This clone has a single count. The chain links TRBV28 to TRBJ1-1; no firm D call. The germline V gene has CDR1 MDHEN and CDR2 SYDVKM. V lost 2 bases to trimming and J lost 0 bases, with 7 bases between them. The CDR3 totals 14 residues. The CDR3 is CASSLPVVNTEAFF. The DNA for the CDR3 is TGTGCCAGCAGTTTACCCGTTGTGAACACTGAAGCTTTCTTT.

The rearrangement links TRBV18 to TRBJ2-4; D perhaps matches TRBD2 (5 bases). From germline, CDR1 is KGHSH and CDR2 LQKENI. This CDR3 spans 17 amino acids. V lost 2 bases to trimming and J lost 0 bases, with 14 bases between them. CDR3 region: CASSPSFRGLAKNIQYF. CDR3 bases: TGTGCCAGCTCACCATCTTTTCGGGGTCTAGCCAAAAACATTCAGTACTTC.

The genes are TRBV2 and TRBJ2-2; possibly TRBD2 for D (6 bases). Per the germline V gene, CDR1 is SNHLY and CDR2 is FYNNEI. V lost 2 bases, J lost 4 bases, and 14 bases lay in between. This CDR3 comprises 16 residues. The DNA for the CDR3 is TGTGCCAGCAGTGAACGGGGGACGAGGGCCACCGGGGAGCTGTTTTTT. Amino acids: CASSERGTRATGELFF.

The chain links TRBV7-9 to TRBJ2-1; D ambiguous. The germline V gene encodes CDR1 SEHNR and CDR2 FQNEAQ (reference sequence). The CDR3 sequence is 16 residues long. V was shortened by 5 bases and J by 7 bases, with 21 bases between the two germline ends. For the CDR3, the DNA is TGTGCCAGCAGCCGTCTAGAGAGCGATCAAGTAAATGAGCAGTTCTTC. Its protein product is CASSRLESDQVNEQFF.

The chain employs TRBV13 and TRBJ2-1; D remains ambiguous. The CDR3 is made up of 12 amino acids. The germline V gene encodes CDR1 PRHDT and CDR2 FYEKMQ (reference sequence). Trimming left V 4 bases short and J 9 bases short, with 10 bases between. In nucleotides, the CDR3 is TGTGCCAGCAGCTCCACAGTGGTTGAGCAGTTCTTC. Its protein is CASSSTVVEQFF.

The J gene is TRBJ2-7, the V gene TRBV7-2; 9 nucleotides line up with TRBD1. Per the germline V gene, CDR1 is SGHTA and CDR2 is FQGNSA. This CDR3 has 14 amino acids. The V segment lost 1 base and the J segment 3 bases; nucleotides outside the gene matches: 1. The CDR3, as DNA: TGTGCCAGCAGCTTAGGACAGGGGGTCTACGAGCAGTACTTC. It codes for CASSLGQGVYEQYF.

This sequence joins TRBV7-2 and TRBJ2-3; 7 bases are a match to TRBD2. Trimming removed 3 bases from V and 4 bases from J; junction bases left unmatched: 10. The CDR3 is 16 residues long. CDR1 SGHTA and CDR2 FQGNSA come from the germline V gene. The CDR3 region has the DNA TGTGCCAGCAGCTTTCTAGCGGACCCCACCGCAGATACGCAGTATTTT. Translation gives CASSFLADPTADTQYF.

The V call is TRBV19, the J call TRBJ2-3; TRBD2 matches 9 bases. From germline, CDR1 is LNHDA and CDR2 SQIVND (reference sequence). V lost 0 bases to trimming and J lost 5 bases; unmatched junction nucleotides: 6. The CDR3 is made up of 16 amino acids. The CDR3 here is CASSIDPSGARDTQYF. DNA for the CDR3: TGTGCCAGTAGTATAGACCCTAGCGGGGCAAGAGATACGCAGTATTTT.

The chain is built from TRBV19 and TRBJ2-7, with D unresolved. Germline loops: CDR1 LNHDA, CDR2 SQIVND (reference sequence). CDR3 length: 11 amino acids. V was pared by 4 bases and J by 4 bases, with 5 bases between. CDR3 nucleotides: TGTGCCAGTAGTAACGGGTACGAGCAGTACTTC. Protein product: CASSNGYEQYF. The entire variable domain, with the rest obtained from reference TRBV19 and TRBJ2-7, is as follows: DGGITQSPKYLFRKEGQNVTLSCEQNLNHDAMYWYRQDPGQGLRLIYYSQIVNDFQKGDIAEGYSVSREKKESFPLTVTSAQKNPTAFYLCASSNGYEQYFGPGTRLTVT.

The chain has TRBV9 and TRBJ2-1, with no clear D. V was clipped by 4 bases and J by 8 bases, with 16 bases between them. The CDR3 is made up of 14 amino acids. The germline gives CDR1 SGDLS, CDR2 YYNGEE. CDR3 in DNA: TGTGCCAGCAGCCCCCGAGAGGTTTTGTATGAGCAGTTCTTC. Amino acid sequence: CASSPREVLYEQFF.

This sequence joins TRBV6-1 and TRBJ1-5; 8 nucleotides line up with TRBD1. The length of the CDR3 is 13 residues. V was pared by 6 bases and J by 6 bases, with 4 bases of the junction left unmatched. The germline gives CDR1 MNHNS, CDR2 SASEGT. The CDR3 DNA is TGTGCCAGCAGCGGACAGGGAACTCAGCCCCAGCATTTT. Amino acid sequence: CASSGQGTQPQHF.

This chain connects TRBV11-2 to TRBJ2-1, with a tentative D call TRBD2 (6 bases). The V end lost 1 base, the J end lost 3 bases, and 10 bases lay between the germline ends. CDR1 is SGHAT and CDR2 is FQNNGV in the germline V gene. The CDR3 has 15 residues. CDR3 sequence: CASSLALANYNEQFF. DNA for the CDR3: TGTGCCAGCAGCTTAGCGCTAGCGAACTACAATGAGCAGTTCTTC.

This clone was recorded a few times. This chain links TRBV4-2 with TRBJ2-5; 7 nucleotides agree with TRBD2. The J call may be in error: the DNA end matches TRBJ2-7 better. The length of the CDR3 is 16 residues. The germline V gene encodes CDR1 LGHNA and CDR2 YNFKEQ. CDR3 DNA: TGTGCCAGCAGCCCCACCTTTAGCGGGCCCCCCTACGAGCAGTACTTC. This translates into CASSPTFSGPPYEQYF.

The chain links TRBV5-1 to TRBJ1-2; 8 bases are a match to TRBD1. The CDR3 is made up of 15 amino acids. The ends lost 0 bases at V and 4 bases at J; junction bases unmatched: 5. Germline V gene lookup returns CDR1 SGHRS and CDR2 YFSETQ. CDR3 nucleotides: TGCGCCAGCAGCTTGGAGGCAGGGGGCAGCTATGGCTACACCTTC. This gives the protein CASSLEAGGSYGYTF.

This clone was seen just once. The V and J genes are TRBV15 and TRBJ2-1, with 15 bases matching TRBD2. This CDR3 region has 19 residues. V lost 2 bases to trimming and J lost 3 bases; unmatched junction nucleotides: 8. Germline loops: CDR1 LNHNV, CDR2 YYDKDF (reference sequence). The CDR3 protein is CATSRFGTSGGPYYNEQFF. CDR3 sequence (DNA): TGTGCCACCAGCAGATTCGGGACTAGCGGGGGGCCGTACTACAATGAGCAGTTCTTC.